This T cell receptor (beta chain) was sequenced during a study of blood T cell repertoires in COVID-19. This clone has just a few counts. Under the authors' procedure: Amplification of reference gene primers was used by the study to estimate nucleated cell counts. Data came from immunoSEQ multiplex PCR; TCRdb stores just in-frame clones and leaves some out. Clone size and V and J calls were adopted from that table, with D and trimming inferred from the DNA. The sample records about 250,000 clones, under 90% being singletons. This CDR3 has 15 amino acids. The germline V gene has CDR1 KGHSH and CDR2 LQKENI. The V and J ends lost 3 bases and 3 bases respectively, with 11 bases between them. Across 20 to 25 US areas, participants ranged in age from roughly 18 to 95 years. Cohorts were determined from participant-reported clinical history.

Specimen: PBMCs or T cells enriched from blood (not recorded which). The receptor comes from a man aged 40-50 years who had recovered from COVID-19. J is TRBJ2-2 and V is TRBV18; a possible D gene is TRBD1 (5 bases). CDR3 bases: TGTGCCAGCTCACCTTTTACAGGCGACACCGGGGAGCTGTTTTTT. Its protein is CASSPFTGDTGELFF.